This record concerns one T cell receptor (beta chain) sequence. This record comes from a study of T cells after yellow fever vaccination. CDR3 size: 17 residues. Per germline, CDR1 SGHTA and CDR2 FQGNSA. V was clipped by 3 bases and J by 3 bases; unmatched bases: 13. TCRdb re-called the 5' RACE reads through MiXCR, storing one row per CDR3 protein. The sample records 250,000 to 300,000 distinct CDR3 sequences, 5.2% being singletons. The rearrangement joins TRBV7-2 to TRBJ1-2; 7 nucleotides line up with TRBD1. Sample: CD4+ T cells sorted from PBMCs, taken on the day of the yellow fever booster vaccination. The sequence was collected from a man aged 18-30 years who received the YFV17D yellow fever vaccine. CDR3 sequence reads: CASSFSGIRGHDYGYTF. As DNA, the CDR3 is TGTGCCAGCAGCTTTAGTGGGATAAGGGGGCATGACTATGGCTACACCTTC.